A single sample is the source of the 25 T cell receptor beta chains below, sequenced in a study of T-cell memory formation after mild COVID-19. MiXCR was run by TCRdb on the 5' RACE reads, yielding one entry per CDR3 protein. Altogether under 300,000 distinct CDR3 sequences are present, 8.5% to 9.5% being singletons, with the ten largest covering 20% to 25%. Input material: PBMCs or a T cell subset sorted from them (not recorded which). Receptor source: a man younger than 35 who had mild COVID-19 (a few samples of this study predate the infection). Cell type and time point are not known.

This chain uses TRBV6-6 with TRBJ2-3, with D perhaps matching TRBD2 (6 bases). Deletions cut 6 bases from V and 0 bases from J, with 13 bases between. Germline CDR1 is MNHNY and CDR2 is SVGAGI (reference sequence). The CDR3 extends over 15 amino acids. The chain's CDR3 is CASSPGLTSTDTQYF. DNA for the CDR3: TGTGCCAGCAGCCCGGGACTCACTAGCACAGATACGCAGTATTTT.

The rearrangement joins TRBV5-1 to TRBJ1-1, with a possible D match to TRBD1 (5 bases). Germline-derived CDR1 and CDR2 are SGHRS and YFSETQ. Trimming took off 1 base at V and 5 bases at J, with 15 bases between the two ends. This CDR3 has 15 residues. The CDR3 is CASSLRGSAKTEAFF. The DNA for the CDR3 is TGCGCCAGCAGCTTGAGGGGTTCAGCGAAGACTGAAGCTTTCTTT.

This clonotype was recorded many times. The genes are TRBV24-1 and TRBJ2-1; D unclear. Trimming took off 3 bases at V and 6 bases at J, with 8 bases between the two ends. Germline-derived CDR1 and CDR2 are KGHDR and SFDVKD. The CDR3 consists of 13 residues. CDR3 bases: TGTGCCACCAGTGATCCTAATTCCAATGAGCAGTTCTTC. Translation gives CATSDPNSNEQFF.

The chain couples TRBV7-9 to TRBJ2-1; possibly TRBD2 for D (7 bases). V lost 1 base and J lost 7, with 14 bases in between. CDR1 SEHNR and CDR2 FQNEAQ come from the germline V gene (reference sequence). This CDR3 is built from 15 residues. The CDR3 region is CASSLVGGGRNEQFF. The DNA for the CDR3 is TGTGCCAGCAGCTTAGTTGGGGGGGGCCGAAATGAGCAGTTCTTC.

This clonotype has ten or more counts. The chain couples TRBV10-3 to TRBJ2-5; 8 bases match TRBD2. CDR1 and CDR2 (germline): ENHRY, SYGVKD. V shed 6 bases and J 4 bases; nucleotides not matched to a gene: 10. The CDR3 length is 15 residues. The CDR3 spells CAISEGTSLRETQYF. The CDR3 region has the DNA TGTGCCATCAGCGAAGGGACTAGTCTTCGAGAGACCCAGTACTTC.

V usage is TRBV5-4 and J usage is TRBJ2-3, with a possible D match to TRBD2 (7 bases). CDR3 size: 12 residues. Germline CDR1 reads SGHNT; CDR2 reads YYREEE (reference sequence). CDR3 amino acids: CGEGEDTDTQYF. The CDR3 DNA reads as TGTGGGGAGGGGGAGGACACAGATACGCAGTATTTT. Full variable domain (outside the CDR3, taken from reference TRBV5-4 and TRBJ2-3): ETGVTQSPTHLIKTRGQQVTLRCSSQSGHNTVSWYQQALGQGPQFIFQYYREEENGRGNFPPRFSGLQFPNYSSELNVNALELDDSALYLCGEGEDTDTQYFGPGTRLTVL.

In this sample, this clonotype turned up many times. The CDR3 DNA is TGCGCCAGCGCCCTTTTCGGGGGCCCTGACAATGAGCAGTTCTTC. It specifies CASALFGGPDNEQFF. This chain uses TRBV4-1 with TRBJ2-1; D may correspond to TRBD1 or TRBD2 (6 bases each). V was pared by 8 bases and J by 5 bases, with 19 bases between. The CDR3 is 15 residues long. From germline, CDR1 is MGHRA and CDR2 YSYEKL.

The chain employs TRBV20-1 and TRBJ2-3, with a tentative D call TRBD1 (6 bases). Trimming removed 2 bases from V and 4 bases from J, with 10 bases in between. Germline values: CDR1 DFQATT, CDR2 SNEGSKA (reference sequence). The length of the CDR3 is 13 residues. CDR3 sequence reads: CSARQGSPDTQYF. Here the CDR3 DNA reads TGCAGTGCTAGACAGGGGAGCCCAGATACGCAGTATTTT.

This chain connects TRBV10-3 to TRBJ2-7; D is possibly TRBD1 or TRBD2 (5 bases each). Germline CDR1 reads ENHRY; CDR2 reads SYGVKD. The CDR3 loop spans 13 amino acids. With 10 bases removed from V and 3 bases from J, the gap between germline ends came to 16 bases. CDR3: CATRDSGVYEQYV. The CDR3 bases are TGTGCCACCCGTGACAGCGGCGTCTACGAGCAGTACGTC.

The chain is built from TRBV2 and TRBJ2-5; unclear D gene. Germline loops: CDR1 SNHLY, CDR2 FYNNEI. V gave up 4 bases and J gave up 4 bases, with 10 bases separating them. The CDR3 sequence is 13 residues long. The DNA for the CDR3 is TGTGCCAGCAGTGGCGAGAAGGGAGAGACCCAGTACTTC. It yields the protein CASSGEKGETQYF.

In its sample, this clonotype was seen many times. This sequence joins TRBV20-1 and TRBJ2-1, with TRBD2 matching over 8 bases. The CDR3 covers 14 residues. CDR1 and CDR2 (germline): DFQATT, SNEGSKA (reference sequence). Trimming took 3 bases from V and 9 from J; bases not matched to a gene: 10. CDR3 in amino acids: CSARGLGVSFEQFF. In nucleotides, the CDR3 is TGCAGTGCTAGGGGACTAGGTGTTAGCTTTGAGCAGTTCTTC.

The V and J genes are TRBV24-1 and TRBJ2-7, with D possibly being TRBD1 or TRBD2 (5 bases each). V was clipped by 3 bases and J by 7 bases, with 15 bases between them. This CDR3 spans 14 amino acids. Germline CDR1 is KGHDR and CDR2 is SFDVKD. For the CDR3, the DNA is TGTGCCACCAGTGATACCGGGACCCTAATTGAGCAGTACTTC. This sequence encodes CATSDTGTLIEQYF.

The chain employs TRBV6-2 or TRBV6-3 and TRBJ2-7, with D unclear. Trimming took off 2 bases at V and 1 base at J, with 6 bases between the two ends. Germline CDR1 is MNHEY and CDR2 is SVGEGT. The CDR3 sequence is 13 residues long. This CDR3 reads CASSYSQSYEQYV. CDR3 bases: TGTGCCAGCAGTTACAGTCAATCCTACGAGCAGTACGTC.

This clonotype occurred a few times. The CDR3 reads CASRADADTQYF. The CDR3 nucleotides are TGCGCCAGCAGGGCTGATGCGGATACGCAGTATTTT. The rearrangement joins TRBV5-1 to TRBJ2-3; the D is unclear. The CDR3 contains 12 residues. Trimming stripped 5 bases from V and 6 bases from J, with 10 bases between. Germline values: CDR1 SGHRS, CDR2 YFSETQ.

V and J are TRBV5-4 and TRBJ2-1, with 14 bases aligning to TRBD2. In germline, CDR1 is SGHNT, CDR2 YYREEE (reference sequence). The CDR3 is 15 amino acids. V dropped 4 bases and J dropped 7; count of bases not matched to a gene: 4. The CDR3 nucleotides are TGTGCCAGCAGCGAGACTAGCGGGGGGGAAAATGAGCAGTTCTTC. Amino acids: CASSETSGGENEQFF.

The chain recombines TRBV4-1 with TRBJ2-7; D is undetermined. Trimming left V 1 base short and J 7 bases short, with 11 bases between. CDR3 length equals 13 residues. CDR1 MGHRA and CDR2 YSYEKL come from the germline V gene. Here the CDR3 reads CASSQGVSEEQYF. The CDR3 coding sequence is TGCGCCAGCAGCCAAGGGGTGTCGGAGGAGCAGTACTTC.

Ten or more counts support this clonotype. The rearrangement uses TRBV5-1 and TRBJ2-2; a possible D gene is TRBD2 (6 bases). Trimming took 2 bases from V and 6 from J, leaving 14 bases between them. The CDR3 totals 15 residues. Germline V gene lookup returns CDR1 SGHRS and CDR2 YFSETQ. The CDR3 is CASSLAGPEAGELFF. As DNA, the CDR3 is TGCGCCAGCAGCTTAGCGGGCCCCGAGGCCGGGGAGCTGTTTTTT.

This clonotype appeared a few times. The chain has TRBV10-3 and TRBJ2-5; a possible D gene is TRBD1 (6 bases). Germline CDR1 and CDR2: ENHRY and SYGVKD. The CDR3 extends over 17 amino acids. The ends were cut back, 3 bases at V and 5 bases at J, with 22 bases in the middle. CDR3 sequence (DNA): TGTGCCATCAGTGACCCTTCCGGTCTGGGGGCGGTCGAGACCCAGTACTTC. Its protein is CAISDPSGLGAVETQYF.

This clonotype was detected a few times. The chain carries TRBV27 and TRBJ2-2; D is tentatively TRBD1 or TRBD2 (6 bases each). CDR1 is MNHEY, CDR2 SMNVEV, per germline (reference sequence). This CDR3 has 16 amino acids. V was cut by 5 bases and J by 3 bases, with 16 bases left in between. CDR3 sequence: CASSHTRGRDTGELFF. The DNA for the CDR3 is TGTGCCAGCAGTCACACCCGGGGGCGCGACACCGGGGAGCTGTTTTTT.

This clonotype was detected ten times or more. V and J are TRBV10-3 and TRBJ2-7; D perhaps matches TRBD1 (6 bases). Trimming left V 7 bases short and J 5 bases short, with 24 bases between. Germline V gene lookup returns CDR1 ENHRY and CDR2 SYGVKD. The CDR3 is 16 residues long. For the CDR3, the DNA is TGTGCCATCATGCGGACAGCCCCGGGCAGGTCTGACGAGCAGTACTTC. It encodes CAIMRTAPGRSDEQYF.

This chain connects TRBV18 to TRBJ2-6, with TRBD1 matching over 8 bases. Germline V gene lookup returns CDR1 KGHSH and CDR2 LQKENI. The ends lost 6 bases at V and 0 bases at J; junction bases unmatched: 7. This CDR3 has 17 amino acids. The CDR3 DNA follows: TGTGCCAGCTCGCTCGGACAGGGCACCTCTGGGGCCAACGTCCTGACTTTC. Translated, it gives CASSLGQGTSGANVLTF.

This chain joins TRBV4-1 and TRBJ2-7, with TRBD2 as a possible D gene (6 bases). CDR1 and CDR2 (germline): MGHRA, YSYEKL. Trimming pared 1 base from V and 2 bases from J, leaving 15 bases between. This CDR3 contains 16 residues. CDR3: CASSQGRGRSTYEQYV. The DNA of the CDR3 is TGCGCCAGCAGCCAAGGGCGGGGACGGAGCACCTACGAGCAGTACGTC.

This clonotype was detected a few times. J is TRBJ1-3 and V is TRBV7-2, with 7 bases matching TRBD1. Germline values: CDR1 SGHTA, CDR2 FQGNSA. V lost 3 bases to trimming and J lost 2 bases; unmatched junction nucleotides: 7. This CDR3 region has 16 residues. The CDR3 DNA reads TGTGCCAGCAGCTTTATCGCCACAGGGGCTGGAAACACCATATATTTT. This sequence encodes CASSFIATGAGNTIYF.

This clonotype occurred a few times. The chain carries TRBV3-2 and TRBJ1-5; the table calls TRBD1, which could not be checked here. TRBV3-2 is noted as a pseudogene. The length of the CDR3 is 19 residues. For the CDR3, the DNA is TGTGCCAGCAGCCAAGAGGTCGGGACAGGGGGCAAAAGCAATCAGCCCCAGCATTTT. Residues: CASSQEVGTGGKSNQPQHF.

J is TRBJ1-2 and V is TRBV6-2 or TRBV6-3; 8 bases align to TRBD1. Trimming removed 7 bases from V and 4 bases from J; junction bases left unmatched: 11. The CDR3 runs 15 residues. The V gene's germline CDR1 is MNHEY and CDR2 SVGEGT. CDR3: CASTTDRAVFYGYTF. CDR3 nucleotide sequence: TGTGCCAGCACTACGGACAGGGCTGTTTTCTATGGCTACACCTTC.